Listed here are 13 T cell receptor beta chains from one sample, sequenced in a study of shared clonotypes between healthy human individuals. Profiled with immunoSEQ multiplex PCR; TCRdb holds only in-frame clones, not every one. Counted here are 2 million to 2.5 million clones, 80% to 95% occurring once; the ten biggest clones make up 0.39%. Source material: naive CD4+ T cells from PBMCs. Sample subset: CD45RA+ positively selected. Receptors were obtained from a man aged 18 to 30 in good health. Some clones in this sample may be carry-over from other donors' samples.

The gene calls are TRBV2 and TRBJ2-4; 7 nucleotides match TRBD1. V was pared by 6 bases and J by 6 bases, with 11 bases of the junction left unmatched. The CDR3 covers 15 residues. CDR1 and CDR2 (germline): SNHLY, FYNNEI. The CDR3 is CASSPQGRSRNIQYF. The DNA for the CDR3 is TGTGCCAGCAGCCCACAGGGGCGTTCGAGAAACATTCAGTACTTC.

Concerning this clone: Other nucleotide sequences in the sample specify the same CDR3. The chain carries TRBV14 and TRBJ1-2; D not certain. V was clipped by 1 base and J by 4 bases, with 4 bases between them. There are 12 residues in the CDR3. Germline CDR1 SGHDN, CDR2 FVKESK. The CDR3, as DNA: TGTGCCAGCAGCCAAGGGGGCTATGGCTACACCTTC. It yields the protein CASSQGGYGYTF.

V gene TRBV4-1 combines with J gene TRBJ2-5; D perhaps matches TRBD2 (6 bases). The CDR3 is made up of 16 amino acids. Germline V gives CDR1 MGHRA, CDR2 YSYEKL. V lost 4 bases to trimming and J lost 1 base, with 16 bases between them. The CDR3: CASSLFSGTSQETQYF. The DNA for the CDR3 is TGCGCCAGCAGCCTATTTTCCGGGACTTCCCAAGAGACCCAGTACTTC.

The chain combines TRBV2 with TRBJ2-3; D is possibly TRBD1 (6 bases). The germline V gene encodes CDR1 SNHLY and CDR2 FYNNEI. V lost 4 bases and J 2 bases, leaving 10 bases between the germline ends. The CDR3 extends over 14 amino acids. CDR3 amino acids: CASSADRLTDTQYF. The CDR3, as DNA: TGTGCCAGCAGTGCGGACAGACTCACAGATACGCAGTATTTT.

This chain links TRBV15 with TRBJ2-5; no definite D call. The CDR3 extends over 15 amino acids. V lost 2 bases to trimming and J lost 5 bases, with 15 bases between them. The V gene's germline CDR1 is LNHNV and CDR2 YYDKDF (reference sequence). CDR3 amino acids: CATSRWLTSPETQYF. The CDR3 bases are TGTGCCACCAGCAGATGGCTAACCTCCCCTGAGACCCAGTACTTC.

The chain carries TRBV2 and TRBJ2-1; 11 bases are shared with TRBD2. CDR3 length: 19 residues. Germline V gene lookup returns CDR1 SNHLY and CDR2 FYNNEI. The V and J ends lost 4 bases and 2 bases, in that order; junction bases with no gene match: 13. CDR3 DNA sequence: TGTGCCAGCAGTGTTACTAGCGGGAGCGGGGTCCCAACCTACAATGAGCAGTTCTTC. Translated: CASSVTSGSGVPTYNEQFF.

A note on this clone: Additional DNA sequences in this sample encode the identical CDR3. V gene TRBV27 combines with J gene TRBJ2-7; D not certain. The CDR3 extends over 13 amino acids. V lost 5 bases and J 2 bases, leaving 10 bases between the germline ends. Germline V gene sequence: CDR1 MNHEY, CDR2 SMNVEV (reference sequence). CDR3 sequence (DNA): TGTGCCAGCAGTCCCTCTATCACCTACGAGCAGTACTTC. Translated, it gives CASSPSITYEQYF.

This clone was seen just once. The rearrangement links TRBV7-7 to TRBJ2-5, with D unclear. The CDR3 has 13 amino acids. Germline V gives CDR1 SSHAT, CDR2 FNYEAQ (reference sequence). V lost 4 bases and J 5 bases, leaving 11 bases between the germline ends. CDR3 DNA: TGTGCCAGCAGCTCCAGCCCGTTTGAGACCCAGTACTTC. It yields the protein CASSSSPFETQYF. Complete variable domain (other parts from reference TRBV7-7 and TRBJ2-5): GAGVSQSPRYKVTKRGQDVTLRCDPISSHATLYWYQQALGQGPEFLTYFNYEAQPDKSGLPSDRFSAERPEGSISTLTIQRTEQRDSAMYRCASSSSPFETQYFGPGTRLLVL.

The chain links TRBV7-3 to TRBJ2-5; 11 nucleotides match TRBD2. Germline V CDR1 and CDR2: SGHTA, FQGTGA. V shed 2 bases, J shed 5 bases, and the junction held 13 bases outside the gene matches. This CDR3 has 18 amino acids. The chain's CDR3 is CASSLSDIAGGLWETQYF. CDR3 bases: TGTGCCAGCAGCTTATCCGACATAGCGGGAGGGTTGTGGGAGACCCAGTACTTC.

This chain links TRBV25-1 with TRBJ2-2; 10 bases fit TRBD1. V was clipped by 3 bases and J by 4 bases; unmatched bases: 2. Germline CDR1 and CDR2: MGHDK and SYGVNS. This CDR3 spans 15 amino acids. CDR3 residues: CASSETGGRTGELFF. CDR3 DNA: TGTGCCAGCAGTGAGACAGGGGGCCGCACCGGGGAGCTGTTTTTT.

A word on this clone: This sample also contains other DNA sequences that code for the same CDR3. The chain employs TRBV9 and TRBJ2-1, with TRBD2 identical over 11 bases. Germline loops: CDR1 SGDLS, CDR2 YYNGEE. There are 15 residues in the CDR3. V lost 4 bases and J lost 4; bases outside the gene matches: 4. The CDR3 region has the DNA TGTGCCAGCAGCCCCCGACTAGCGGGATACAATGAGCAGTTCTTC. Its protein product is CASSPRLAGYNEQFF.

J is TRBJ2-1 and V is TRBV5-5; the D is unclear. V lost 4 bases and J 13 bases, leaving 18 bases between the germline ends. This CDR3 spans 13 amino acids. Looked up from germline, CDR1 is SGHKS and CDR2 is YYEKEE (reference sequence). CDR3 sequence (DNA): TGTGCCAGCAGCCCGCAACCTCGGAACCGACAGTTCTTC. Its protein is CASSPQPRNRQFF.

The genes are TRBV6-6 and TRBJ2-7; 10 bases fit TRBD1. Per germline, CDR1 MNHNY and CDR2 SVGAGI (reference sequence). After removal of 2 bases from V and 2 bases from J, the junction contained 3 bases not matched to a gene. The CDR3 has 15 amino acids. The CDR3 sequence: CASSYGDRGTYEQYF. The DNA of the CDR3 is TGTGCCAGCAGTTACGGGGACAGGGGTACCTACGAGCAGTACTTC.